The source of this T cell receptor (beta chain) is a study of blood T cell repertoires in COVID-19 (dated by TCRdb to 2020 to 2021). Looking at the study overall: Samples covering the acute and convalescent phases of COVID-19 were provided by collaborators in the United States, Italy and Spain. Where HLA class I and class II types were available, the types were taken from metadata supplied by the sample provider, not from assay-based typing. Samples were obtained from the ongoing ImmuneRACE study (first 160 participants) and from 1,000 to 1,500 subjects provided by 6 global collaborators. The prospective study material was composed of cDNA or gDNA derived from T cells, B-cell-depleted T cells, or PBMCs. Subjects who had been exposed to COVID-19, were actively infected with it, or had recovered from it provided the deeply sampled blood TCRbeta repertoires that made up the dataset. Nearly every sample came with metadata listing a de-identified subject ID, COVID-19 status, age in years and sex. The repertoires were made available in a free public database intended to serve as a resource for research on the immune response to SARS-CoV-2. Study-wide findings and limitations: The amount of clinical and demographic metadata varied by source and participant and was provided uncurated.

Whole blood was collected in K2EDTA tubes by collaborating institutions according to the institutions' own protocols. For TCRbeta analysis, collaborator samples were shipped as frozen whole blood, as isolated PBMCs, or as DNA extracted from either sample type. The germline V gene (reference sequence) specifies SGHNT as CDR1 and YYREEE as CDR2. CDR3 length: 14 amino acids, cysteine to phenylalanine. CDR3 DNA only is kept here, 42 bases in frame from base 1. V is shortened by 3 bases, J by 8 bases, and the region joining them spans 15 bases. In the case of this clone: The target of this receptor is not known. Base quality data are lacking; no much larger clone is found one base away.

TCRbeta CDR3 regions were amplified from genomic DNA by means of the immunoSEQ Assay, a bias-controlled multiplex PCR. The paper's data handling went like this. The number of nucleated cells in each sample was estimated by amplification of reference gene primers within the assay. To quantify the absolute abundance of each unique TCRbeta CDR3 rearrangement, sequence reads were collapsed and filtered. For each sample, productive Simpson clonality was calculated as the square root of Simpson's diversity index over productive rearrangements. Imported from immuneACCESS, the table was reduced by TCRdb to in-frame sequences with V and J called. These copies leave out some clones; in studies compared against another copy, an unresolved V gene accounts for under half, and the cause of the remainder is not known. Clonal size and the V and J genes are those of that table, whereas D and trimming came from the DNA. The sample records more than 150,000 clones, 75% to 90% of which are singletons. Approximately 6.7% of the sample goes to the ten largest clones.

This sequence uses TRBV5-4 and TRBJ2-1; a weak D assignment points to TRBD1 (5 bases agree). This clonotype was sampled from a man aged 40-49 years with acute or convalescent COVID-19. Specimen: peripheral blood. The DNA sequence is TGTGCCAGCAGCTCGGAACAAGGGGCCCATGAGCAGTTCTTC. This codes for CASSSEQGAHEQFF.